This T cell receptor (beta chain) was captured in a study of blood T cells in healthy people across ages. About the research overall: About one barcoded beta molecule per two T cells was captured by template switching.

CDR1 and CDR2 from the germline V gene are MGHRA and YSYEKL. The CDR3 covers 14 residues. Deletions cut 7 bases from V and 4 bases from J, with 16 bases between. For the second PCR, which ran for about 6 to 11 cycles, a sample-barcoded 5' primer and a J-beta primer mix were used. TCRdb used MiXCR to reprocess the 5' RACE reads, holding one entry per CDR3 protein. The sample holds over a million distinct CDR3 sequences, 45% to 70% seen once. This clonotype came up many times. Material: blood. This clonotype was obtained from a young man in good health. The chain couples TRBV4-1 to TRBJ1-1, with D unclear. CDR3 amino acids: CASKGPLRGTEAFF. CDR3 bases: TGCGCCAGCAAGGGCCCCTTGAGAGGCACTGAAGCTTTCTTT.